This TCR beta chain was recorded in a study of blood T cell repertoires in COVID-19. The wider study: The United States, Italy and Spain supplied acute and convalescent COVID-19 samples. Nucleic acid was either cDNA or gDNA, and it came from T cells, B-cell-depleted T cells, or PBMCs.

The Seattle patients, enrolled during active infection, were followed longitudinally. In the study's own analysis: By means of reference gene primer amplification, nucleated cell counts were estimated. Libraries were prepared by immunoSEQ multiplex PCR; TCRdb keeps only in-frame clonotypes and omits some of them. From that table come the V and J calls and clone size; the DNA was used to work out D and trimming. Of under 65,000 clones listed, around 90% are singletons. The sequence was obtained from a woman aged 80 or over with COVID-19, enrolled during active disease. Sequencing was performed on peripheral blood.

The chain's CDR3 is CAWSGGTDTQYF. For the CDR3, the DNA is TGTGCCTGGAGCGGGGGAACAGATACGCAGTATTTT. This chain uses TRBV30 with TRBJ2-3; D is possibly TRBD2 (6 bases). V was shortened by 3 bases and J by 3 bases, with 7 bases between the two germline ends. The CDR3 runs to 12 residues. The germline gives CDR1 GTSNPN, CDR2 SVGIG (reference sequence).